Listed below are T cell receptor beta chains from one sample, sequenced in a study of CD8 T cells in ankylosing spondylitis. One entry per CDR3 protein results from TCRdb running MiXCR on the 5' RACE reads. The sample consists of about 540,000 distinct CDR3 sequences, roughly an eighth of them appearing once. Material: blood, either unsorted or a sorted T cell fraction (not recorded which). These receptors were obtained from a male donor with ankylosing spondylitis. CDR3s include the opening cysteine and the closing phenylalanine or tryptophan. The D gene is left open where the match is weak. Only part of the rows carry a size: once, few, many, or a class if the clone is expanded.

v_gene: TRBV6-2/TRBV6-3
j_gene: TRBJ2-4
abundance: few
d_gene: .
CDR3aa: CASNTQPKNIQYF
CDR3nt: TGTGCCAGCAATACACAACCCAAAAACATTCAGTACTTC

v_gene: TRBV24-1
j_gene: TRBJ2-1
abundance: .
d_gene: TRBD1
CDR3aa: CATSGSHRGRLNEQFF
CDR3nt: TGTGCCACCAGTGGTTCCCACAGGGGTAGGTTGAATGAGCAGTTCTTC

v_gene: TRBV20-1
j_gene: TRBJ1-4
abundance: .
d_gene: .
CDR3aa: CSARDHRTSNEKLFF
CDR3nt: TGCAGTGCTAGAGACCACCGGACCTCTAATGAAAAACTGTTTTTT

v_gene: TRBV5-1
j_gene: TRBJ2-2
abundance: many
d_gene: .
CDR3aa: CASRRGELLNTGELFF
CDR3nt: TGCGCCAGCCGGCGAGGGGAGCTCTTAAACACCGGGGAGCTGTTTTTT

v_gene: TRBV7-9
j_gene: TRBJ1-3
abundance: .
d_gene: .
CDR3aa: CASSPPGVAGNTIYF
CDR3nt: TGTGCCAGCAGCCCCCCGGGTGTTGCTGGAAACACCATATATTTT

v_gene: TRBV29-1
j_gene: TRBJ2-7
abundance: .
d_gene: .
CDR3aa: CSVALTGEQYF
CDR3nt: TGCAGCGTAGCACTGACGGGAGAGCAGTACTTC

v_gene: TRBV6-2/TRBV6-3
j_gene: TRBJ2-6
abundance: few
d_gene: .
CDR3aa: CASSYVYSGANVLTF
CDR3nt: TGTGCCAGCAGTTACGTCTACTCTGGGGCCAACGTCCTGACTTTC

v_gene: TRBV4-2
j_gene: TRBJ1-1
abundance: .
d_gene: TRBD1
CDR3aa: CASSNLLTGGTEAFF
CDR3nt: TGTGCCAGCAGCAACTTACTAACAGGGGGAACTGAAGCTTTCTTT

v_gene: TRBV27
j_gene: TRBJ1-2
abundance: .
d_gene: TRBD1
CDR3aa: CASARGAFYGYTF
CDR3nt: TGTGCCAGCGCCAGGGGGGCCTTCTATGGCTACACCTTC

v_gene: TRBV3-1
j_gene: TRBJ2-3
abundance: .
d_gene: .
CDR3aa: CASSQAENTQYF
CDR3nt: TGTGCCAGCAGCCAAGCAGAGAATACGCAGTATTTT

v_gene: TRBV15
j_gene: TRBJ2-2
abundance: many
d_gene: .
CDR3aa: CATRPAEANTGELFF
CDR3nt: TGTGCCACCAGGCCGGCCGAAGCCAATACCGGGGAGCTGTTTTTT

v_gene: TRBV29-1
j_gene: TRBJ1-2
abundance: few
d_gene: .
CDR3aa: CSVEDVVGHGYTF
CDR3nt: TGCAGCGTTGAAGATGTGGTGGGCCATGGCTACACCTTC

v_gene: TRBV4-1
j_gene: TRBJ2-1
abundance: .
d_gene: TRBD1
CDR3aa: CASSHPGQGFNEQFF
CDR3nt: TGCGCCAGCAGCCACCCGGGACAGGGTTTTAATGAGCAGTTCTTC

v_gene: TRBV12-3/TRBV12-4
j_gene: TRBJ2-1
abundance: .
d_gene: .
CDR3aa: CASSLGGRRTYNEQFF
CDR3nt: TGTGCCAGCAGTTTAGGGGGGAGGCGGACCTACAATGAGCAGTTCTTC

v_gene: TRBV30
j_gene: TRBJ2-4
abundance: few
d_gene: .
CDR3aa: CAWRDSIKNIQYF
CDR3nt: TGTGCCTGGAGAGACAGCATAAAAAACATTCAGTACTTC

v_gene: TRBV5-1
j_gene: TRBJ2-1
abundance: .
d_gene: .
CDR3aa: CASSFTGGGNEQFF
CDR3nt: TGCGCCAGCAGCTTTACAGGTGGGGGCAATGAGCAGTTCTTC

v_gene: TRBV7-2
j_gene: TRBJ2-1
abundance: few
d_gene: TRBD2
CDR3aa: CASSFRGTSGGGNEQFF
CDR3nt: TGTGCCAGCAGCTTCCGCGGGACTAGCGGGGGCGGGAATGAGCAGTTCTTC

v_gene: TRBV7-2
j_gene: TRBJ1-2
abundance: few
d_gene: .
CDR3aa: CASSLIQDANYGYTF
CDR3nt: TGTGCCAGCAGCTTAATACAGGACGCTAACTATGGCTACACCTTC

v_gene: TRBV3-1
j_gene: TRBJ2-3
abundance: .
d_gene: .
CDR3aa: CASSHFFVQGSDTQYF
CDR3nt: TGTGCCAGCAGCCATTTCTTTGTACAGGGTTCAGATACGCAGTATTTT

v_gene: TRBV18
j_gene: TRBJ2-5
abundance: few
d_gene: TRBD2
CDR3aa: CASSYPTSGQETQYF
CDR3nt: TGTGCCAGCTCATACCCGACTAGCGGTCAAGAGACCCAGTACTTC

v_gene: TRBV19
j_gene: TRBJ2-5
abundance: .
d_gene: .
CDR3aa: CASSAPGTQETQYF
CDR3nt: TGTGCCAGTAGTGCCCCCGGGACACAAGAGACCCAGTACTTC

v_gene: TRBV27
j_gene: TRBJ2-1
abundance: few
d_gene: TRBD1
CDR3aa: CASSFVRGQGINNEQFF
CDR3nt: TGTGCCAGCAGTTTCGTGAGGGGACAGGGGATTAACAATGAGCAGTTCTTC

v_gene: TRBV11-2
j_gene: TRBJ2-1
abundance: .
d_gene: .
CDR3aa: CASSLDRGGQNEQFF
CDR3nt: TGTGCCAGCAGCTTAGATCGTGGGGGGCAGAATGAGCAGTTCTTC

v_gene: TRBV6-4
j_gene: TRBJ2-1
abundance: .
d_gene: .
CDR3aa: CASSDVGNEQFF
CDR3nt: TGTGCCAGCAGTGACGTTGGGAATGAGCAGTTCTTC

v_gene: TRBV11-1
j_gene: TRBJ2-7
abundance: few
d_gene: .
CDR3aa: CASSPRMVADLASYEQYF
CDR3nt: TGTGCCAGCAGCCCCCGGATGGTAGCGGACCTGGCCTCCTACGAGCAGTACTTC

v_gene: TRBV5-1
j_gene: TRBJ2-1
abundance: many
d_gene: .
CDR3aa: CASSFVRDAGRDGADLKQFF
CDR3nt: TGCGCCAGCAGTTTTGTACGAGACGCCGGGCGCGACGGGGCGGACCTTAAGCAGTTCTTC

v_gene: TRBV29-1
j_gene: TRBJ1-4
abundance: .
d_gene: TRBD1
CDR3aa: CSGRQGGSEKLFF
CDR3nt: TGCAGCGGGAGACAGGGTGGGTCGGAAAAACTGTTTTTT

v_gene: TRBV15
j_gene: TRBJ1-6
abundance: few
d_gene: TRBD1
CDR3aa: CATSRARQGGSPLHF
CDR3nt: TGTGCCACCAGCAGAGCACGACAGGGAGGTTCACCCCTCCACTTT

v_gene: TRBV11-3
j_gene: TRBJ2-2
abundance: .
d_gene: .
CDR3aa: CASSPRLDNTGELFF
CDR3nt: TGTGCCAGCAGCCCCCGGTTGGATAACACCGGGGAGCTGTTTTTT

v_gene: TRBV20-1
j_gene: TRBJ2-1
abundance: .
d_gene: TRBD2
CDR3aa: CSARDPTSGRNEQFF
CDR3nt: TGCAGTGCTAGAGATCCTACTAGCGGGAGGAATGAGCAGTTCTTC

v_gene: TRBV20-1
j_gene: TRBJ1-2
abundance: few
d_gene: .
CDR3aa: CSATENYGYTF
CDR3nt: TGCAGTGCTACAGAAAACTATGGCTACACCTTC

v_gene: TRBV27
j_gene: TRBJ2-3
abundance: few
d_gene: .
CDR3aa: CASKRDQTFDTQYF
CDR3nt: TGTGCCAGCAAACGGGACCAGACGTTTGATACGCAGTATTTT

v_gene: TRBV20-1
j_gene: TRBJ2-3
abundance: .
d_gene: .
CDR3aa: CSARVGHSTDTQYF
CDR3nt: TGCAGTGCTAGAGTCGGCCACAGCACAGATACGCAGTATTTT

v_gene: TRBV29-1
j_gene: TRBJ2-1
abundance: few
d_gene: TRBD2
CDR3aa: CSATSGRGYEQFF
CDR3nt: TGCAGCGCAACTAGCGGGAGGGGGTATGAGCAGTTCTTC

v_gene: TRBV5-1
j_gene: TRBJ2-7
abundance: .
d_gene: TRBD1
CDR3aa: CASSLHRGRGGEQYF
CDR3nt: TGCGCCAGCAGCTTGCACAGGGGGCGCGGGGGCGAGCAGTACTTC

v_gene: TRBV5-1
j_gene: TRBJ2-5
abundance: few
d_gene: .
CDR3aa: CASSLGVQAFSETQYF
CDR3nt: TGCGCCAGCAGCTTGGGGGTCCAGGCTTTTTCGGAGACCCAGTACTTC

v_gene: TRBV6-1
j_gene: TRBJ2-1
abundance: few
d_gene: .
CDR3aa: CASSENSYNEQFF
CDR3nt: TGTGCCAGCAGTGAAAATTCCTACAATGAGCAGTTCTTC

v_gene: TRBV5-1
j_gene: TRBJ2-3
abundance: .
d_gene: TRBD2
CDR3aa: CASSPSLAGGLDTQYF
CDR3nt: TGCGCCAGCAGCCCATCCTTAGCGGGAGGGTTAGATACGCAGTATTTT

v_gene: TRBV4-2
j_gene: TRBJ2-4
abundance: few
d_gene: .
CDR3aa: CASSQDRRREQNIQYF
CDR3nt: TGTGCCAGCAGCCAAGATCGGAGGAGGGAACAAAACATTCAGTACTTC

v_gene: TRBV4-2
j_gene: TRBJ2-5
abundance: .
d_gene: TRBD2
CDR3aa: CASSQPTTSGETQYF
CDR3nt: TGTGCCAGCAGCCAACCCACAACTAGCGGGGAGACCCAGTACTTC

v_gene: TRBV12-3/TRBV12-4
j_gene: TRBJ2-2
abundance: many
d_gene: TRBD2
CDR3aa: CASRLAGGPGTGELFF
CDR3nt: TGTGCCAGCAGGCTAGCGGGAGGGCCGGGCACCGGGGAGCTGTTTTTT

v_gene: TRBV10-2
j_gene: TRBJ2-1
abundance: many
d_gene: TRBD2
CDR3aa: CASRPMTSGRSNEQFF
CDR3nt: TGCGCCAGCAGACCCATGACTAGCGGGAGGAGTAATGAGCAGTTCTTC

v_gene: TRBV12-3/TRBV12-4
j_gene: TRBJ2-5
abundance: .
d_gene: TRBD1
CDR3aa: CASSRDRGEGTQYF
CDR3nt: TGTGCCAGCAGCAGGGACAGGGGGGAGGGGACCCAGTACTTC

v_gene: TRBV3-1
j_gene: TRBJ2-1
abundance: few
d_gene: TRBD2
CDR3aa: CASSQEVPSSGSNEQFF
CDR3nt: TGTGCCAGCAGCCAAGAGGTCCCTTCTAGCGGGAGTAATGAGCAGTTCTTC

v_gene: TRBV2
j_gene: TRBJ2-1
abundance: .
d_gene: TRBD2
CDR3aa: CASRTTSGRSYNEQFF
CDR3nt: TGTGCCAGCAGGACGACTAGCGGGAGATCGTACAATGAGCAGTTCTTC

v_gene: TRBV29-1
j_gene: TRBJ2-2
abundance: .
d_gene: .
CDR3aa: CSVGFSGNTGELFF
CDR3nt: TGCAGCGTTGGGTTTAGCGGGAACACCGGGGAGCTGTTTTTT

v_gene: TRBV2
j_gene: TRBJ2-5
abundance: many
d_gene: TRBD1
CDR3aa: CASRDRGETQYF
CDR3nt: TGTGCCAGCAGGGACAGGGGGGAGACCCAGTACTTC

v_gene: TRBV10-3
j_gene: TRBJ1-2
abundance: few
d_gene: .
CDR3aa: CAISESEGYTF
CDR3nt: TGTGCCATCAGTGAGTCGGAGGGCTACACCTTC

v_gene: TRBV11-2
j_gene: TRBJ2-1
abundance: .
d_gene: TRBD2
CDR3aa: CASSAGTIYNEQFF
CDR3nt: TGTGCCAGCAGCGCCGGGACTATCTACAATGAGCAGTTCTTC

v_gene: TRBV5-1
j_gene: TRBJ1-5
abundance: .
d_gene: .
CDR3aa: CASSLPDWTVDNQPQHF
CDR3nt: TGCGCCAGCAGCTTGCCCGATTGGACGGTTGACAATCAGCCCCAGCATTTT

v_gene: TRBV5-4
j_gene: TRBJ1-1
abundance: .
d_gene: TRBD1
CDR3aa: CASSRDRGLRTEAFF
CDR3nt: TGTGCCAGCAGCCGGGACAGGGGGCTTCGAACTGAAGCTTTCTTT

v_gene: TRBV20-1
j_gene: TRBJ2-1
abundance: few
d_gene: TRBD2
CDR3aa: CSARGAGGLSYNEQFF
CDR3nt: TGCAGTGCTAGAGGAGCGGGAGGCTTATCCTACAATGAGCAGTTCTTC

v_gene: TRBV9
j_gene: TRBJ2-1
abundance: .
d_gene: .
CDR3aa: CASSVARYNEQFF
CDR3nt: TGTGCCAGCAGCGTAGCAAGGTACAATGAGCAGTTCTTC

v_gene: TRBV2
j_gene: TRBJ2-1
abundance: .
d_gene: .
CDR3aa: CASRETLDSYNEQFF
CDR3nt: TGTGCCAGTCGAGAAACCCTGGACTCCTACAATGAGCAGTTCTTC

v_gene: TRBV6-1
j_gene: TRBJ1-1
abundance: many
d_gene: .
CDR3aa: CASSERETMNTEAFF
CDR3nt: TGTGCCAGCAGTGAAAGGGAAACCATGAACACTGAAGCTTTCTTT

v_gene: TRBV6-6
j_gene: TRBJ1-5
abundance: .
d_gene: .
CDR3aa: CASSYGGHQPQHF
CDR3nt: TGTGCCAGCAGTTACGGAGGGCATCAGCCCCAGCATTTT

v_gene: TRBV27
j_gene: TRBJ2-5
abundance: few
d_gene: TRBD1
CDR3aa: CASSSRDRDQETQYF
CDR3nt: TGTGCCAGCAGTTCCAGGGACAGGGACCAAGAGACCCAGTACTTC

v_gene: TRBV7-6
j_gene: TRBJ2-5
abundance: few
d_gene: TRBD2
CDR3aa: CASSSAGGGETQYF
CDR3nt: TGTGCCAGCAGCTCCGCGGGAGGGGGAGAGACCCAGTACTTC